What follows describes a single T cell receptor beta chain. Only in-frame clones appear in the TCRdb table, and some are missing; sequencing was by immunoSEQ multiplex PCR. The sample contains roughly 250,000 clones, around 87% of which appear only once. This sample stems from a study of blood T cell repertoires in COVID-19. This sequence originates from a woman aged 45 to 65 who had recovered from COVID-19. Sequences were obtained from PBMCs or T cells enriched from blood (not recorded which).

The CDR3 spells CASSVFEQLNYGYTF. CDR3 bases: TGTGCCAGTAGTGTATTCGAACAGCTCAACTATGGCTACACCTTC. V and J are TRBV19 and TRBJ1-2, with unresolved D. The germline CDR1 and CDR2 sequences are LNHDA and SQIVND (reference sequence). Between the trimmed V and J ends, which lost 5 bases and 2 bases, there was a span of 15 bases. The CDR3 is made up of 15 amino acids.